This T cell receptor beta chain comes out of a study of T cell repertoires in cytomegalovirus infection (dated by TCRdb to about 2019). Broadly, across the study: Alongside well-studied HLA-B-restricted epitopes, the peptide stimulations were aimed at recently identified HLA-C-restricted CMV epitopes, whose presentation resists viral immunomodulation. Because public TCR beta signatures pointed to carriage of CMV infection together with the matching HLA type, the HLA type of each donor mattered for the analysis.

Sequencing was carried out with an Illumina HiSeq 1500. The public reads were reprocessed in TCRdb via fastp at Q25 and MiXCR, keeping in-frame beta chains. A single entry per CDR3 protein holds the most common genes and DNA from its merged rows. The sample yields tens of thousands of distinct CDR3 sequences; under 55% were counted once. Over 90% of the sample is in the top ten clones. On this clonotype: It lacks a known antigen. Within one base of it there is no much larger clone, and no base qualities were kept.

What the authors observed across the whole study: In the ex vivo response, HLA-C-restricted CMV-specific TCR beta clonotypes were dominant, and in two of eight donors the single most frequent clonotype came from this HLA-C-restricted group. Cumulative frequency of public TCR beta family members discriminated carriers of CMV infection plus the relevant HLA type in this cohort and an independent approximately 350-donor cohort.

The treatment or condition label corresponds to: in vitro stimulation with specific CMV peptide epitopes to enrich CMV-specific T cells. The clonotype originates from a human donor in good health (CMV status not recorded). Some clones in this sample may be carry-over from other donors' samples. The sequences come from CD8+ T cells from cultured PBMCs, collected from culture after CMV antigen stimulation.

CDR3 sequence: CASSHPTDTEAFF. The DNA sequence is given as TGTGCCAGCAGCCACCCTACCGACACTGAAGCTTTCTTT. Here the chain combines TRBV7-9 and TRBJ1-1, with no confident D gene call. Taken from cysteine to phenylalanine, the CDR3 has 13 residues. The DNA shown is the 39-base CDR3, in frame from base 1. Sequences SEHNR (CDR1) and FQNEAQ (CDR2) are obtained from the germline V gene (reference sequence). A distance of 10 bases separates the germline ends of V and J, which lose 5 bases and 3 bases respectively.